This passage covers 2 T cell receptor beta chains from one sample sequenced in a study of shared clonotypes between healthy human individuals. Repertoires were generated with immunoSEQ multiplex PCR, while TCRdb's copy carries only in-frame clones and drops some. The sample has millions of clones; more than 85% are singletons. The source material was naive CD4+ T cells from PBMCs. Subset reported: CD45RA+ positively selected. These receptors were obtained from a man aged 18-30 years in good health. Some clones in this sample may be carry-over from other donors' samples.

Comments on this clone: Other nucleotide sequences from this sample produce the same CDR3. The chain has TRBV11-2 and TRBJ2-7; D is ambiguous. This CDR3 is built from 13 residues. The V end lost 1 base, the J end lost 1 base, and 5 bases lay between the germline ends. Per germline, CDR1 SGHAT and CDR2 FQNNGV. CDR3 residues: CASSLVVSYEQYF. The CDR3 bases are TGTGCCAGCAGCTTAGTGGTATCCTACGAGCAGTACTTC.

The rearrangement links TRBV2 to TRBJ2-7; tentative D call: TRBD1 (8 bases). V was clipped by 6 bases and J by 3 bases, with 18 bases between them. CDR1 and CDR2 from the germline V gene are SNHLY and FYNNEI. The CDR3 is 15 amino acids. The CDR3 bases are TGTGCCAGCAGCGAGGGGGGGACAGGAAACTACGAGCAGTACTTC. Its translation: CASSEGGTGNYEQYF.